A selection of T cell receptor beta chains follows, all from one sample in a study of cytomegalovirus exposure and HLA in healthy donors. Sequencing used immunoSEQ multiplex PCR; TCRdb keeps in-frame clones, though not all of them. The data contain about 190,000 clones, 87% of them singletons. Sequencing used PBMCs. Source of these receptors: a man aged 25 to 40 in good health and CMV-seronegative. The CDR3 runs from the conserved cysteine through the conserved F or W. The order of the fields is CDR3 protein, CDR3 DNA, J gene, D gene, clone size, CDR3 length, V gene. The D gene is left open where the match is weak. Size is omitted from some rows. Given values are once, few, many or a class for expanded clones.

CAISADRGYGYTF,TGTGCCATCAGCGCCGACAGGGGATATGGCTACACCTTC,TRBJ1-2,TRBD1,-,13,TRBV10-3
CASSVEGRTGDTQYF,TGTGCCAGCAGCGTAGAAGGACGGACAGGAGATACGCAGTATTTT,TRBJ2-3,TRBD1,-,15,TRBV9
CASWPGQGRVQPQHF,TGTGCCAGTTGGCCGGGACAGGGGAGAGTTCAGCCCCAGCATTTT,TRBJ1-5,TRBD1,-,15,TRBV19
CASSLTIPPHEQYF,TGTGCCAGCAGCTTAACAATTCCCCCCCACGAGCAGTACTTC,TRBJ2-7,-,-,14,TRBV7-2
CASSLHSSYEQYF,TGTGCCAGCAGTTTACATAGCTCCTACGAGCAGTACTTC,TRBJ2-7,-,once,13,TRBV27
CASSSGPRRADTQYF,TGTGCCAGCAGCTCCGGTCCACGAAGAGCAGATACGCAGTATTTT,TRBJ2-3,-,-,15,TRBV7-8
CASSRRGGGTEAFF,TGTGCCAGCAGCCGGAGGGGGGGCGGAACTGAAGCTTTCTTT,TRBJ1-1,-,few,14,TRBV11-3
CASSEAGNVYEQYF,TGCGCCAGCAGTGAGGCGGGGAATGTCTACGAGCAGTACTTC,TRBJ2-7,-,-,14,TRBV10-2
CASAYGGDKAYEQYF,TGTGCCAGTGCCTATGGGGGGGATAAGGCCTACGAGCAGTACTTC,TRBJ2-7,TRBD2,-,15,TRBV6-5
CASSLGLAAPDTQYF,TGTGCCAGCAGCCTCGGACTAGCGGCACCAGATACGCAGTATTTT,TRBJ2-3,TRBD2,-,15,TRBV13
CASSTPTGRAFF,TGTGCCAGCAGCACCCCGACAGGGCGGGCTTTCTTT,TRBJ1-1,TRBD1,-,12,TRBV11-2
CASSPSVAGGPDTQYF,TGCGCCAGCAGCCCAAGCGTAGCGGGGGGACCAGATACGCAGTATTTT,TRBJ2-3,TRBD2,-,16,TRBV4-3
CASRWTGYEQYF,TGTGCCAGCCGGTGGACAGGTTACGAGCAGTACTTC,TRBJ2-7,TRBD1,-,12,TRBV6-1
CASSIAGAYEQYF,TGTGCCAGTAGTATAGCGGGGGCCTACGAGCAGTACTTC,TRBJ2-7,-,-,13,TRBV19
CASSIEGGQTNYGYTF,TGTGCCAGTAGCATCGAAGGAGGGCAGACTAACTATGGCTACACCTTC,TRBJ1-2,-,-,16,TRBV19
CASSGSSGKREQYF,TGTGCCAGCAGTGGTTCTAGCGGTAAACGAGAGCAGTACTTC,TRBJ2-7,TRBD2,-,14,TRBV6-5
CASSLGQGGAEAFF,TGTGCCAGCAGCTTAGGGCAGGGCGGTGCTGAAGCTTTCTTT,TRBJ1-1,-,-,14,TRBV7-9
CSVGTNSYEQYF,TGCAGCGTCGGGACAAACTCCTACGAGCAGTACTTC,TRBJ2-7,-,-,12,TRBV29-1
CASSTVGNIPGATNEKLFF,TGTGCCAGTAGTACAGTTGGAAACATTCCAGGGGCAACTAATGAAAAACTGTTTTTT,TRBJ1-4,-,once,19,TRBV19